This T cell receptor (beta chain) was sequenced during a study of T cells in Graves' hyperthyroidism and ophthalmopathy. Study context: Before any treatment, at initial diagnosis, peripheral blood was collected.

The CDR3 covers 14 residues. Per the germline V gene, CDR1 is DFQATT and CDR2 is SNEGSKA (reference sequence). V gave up 6 bases and J gave up 6 bases; unmatched junction bases: 9. This clonotype was recorded many times. Amplified TCR beta CDR3 regions derived from RNA transcripts. The HTBI set primed first-round TCR CDR3 RT-PCR. From the multiplex PCR reads, TCRdb called clonotypes with MiXCR, one entry per CDR3 protein. This sample has about 340,000 distinct CDR3 sequences; 21% occur once, and the top ten carry around 45%. The receptor was derived from a woman between 45 and 60 years old with Graves' hyperthyroidism. The V call is TRBV20-1, the J call TRBJ1-5, with 9 positions matching TRBD1. Sequenced: blood. This CDR3 is CSALPDRGSQPQHF. Written as DNA, the CDR3 is TGCAGTGCCCTTCCCGACAGGGGGAGTCAGCCCCAGCATTTT.